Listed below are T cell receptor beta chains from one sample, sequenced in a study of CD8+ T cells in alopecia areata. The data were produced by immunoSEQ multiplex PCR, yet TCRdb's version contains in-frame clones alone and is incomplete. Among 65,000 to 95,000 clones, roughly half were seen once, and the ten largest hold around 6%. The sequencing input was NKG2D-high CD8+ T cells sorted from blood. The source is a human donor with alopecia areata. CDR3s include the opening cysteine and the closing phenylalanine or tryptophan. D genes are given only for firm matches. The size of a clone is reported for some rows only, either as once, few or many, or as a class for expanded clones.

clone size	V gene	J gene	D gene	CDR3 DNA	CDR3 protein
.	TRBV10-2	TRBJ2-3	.	TGCGCCAGCAGCCCCCTTAGCACAGATACGCAGTATTTT	CASSPLSTDTQYF
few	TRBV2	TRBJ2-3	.	TGTGCCAGCAGTTATACAGGGTCAGCGATAGAGGATACGCAGTATTTT	CASSYTGSAIEDTQYF
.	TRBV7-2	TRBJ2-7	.	TGTGCCAGCAGCTTATGGTCTGCGGCCTACGAGCAGTACTTC	CASSLWSAAYEQYF
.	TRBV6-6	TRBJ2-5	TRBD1	TGTGCCAGCAGTTATTCTTCAGGGGGCGGATGGGAGACCCAGTACTTC	CASSYSSGGGWETQYF
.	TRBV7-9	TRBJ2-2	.	TGTGCCAGCAGCTCCTCCGCCGGGACTGCGTATGGCGGGGAGCTGTTTTTT	CASSSSAGTAYGGELFF
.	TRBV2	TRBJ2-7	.	TGTGCCAGCAGCTCACATACCTACGAGCAGTACTTC	CASSSHTYEQYF
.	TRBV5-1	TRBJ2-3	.	TGCGCCAGCACGCCCGACGGGACAGATACGCAGTATTTT	CASTPDGTDTQYF
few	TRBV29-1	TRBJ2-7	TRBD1	TGCAGCGTTGAATGGACAGGACGAACCTACGAGCAGTACTTC	CSVEWTGRTYEQYF
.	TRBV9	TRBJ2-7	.	TGTGCCAGCAGCGATCCCCCTCGGTTCGAGCAGTACTTC	CASSDPPRFEQYF
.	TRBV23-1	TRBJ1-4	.	TGCGCCAGCAGTCATTTGGAGTCTGCCGAAAAACTGTTTTTT	CASSHLESAEKLFF
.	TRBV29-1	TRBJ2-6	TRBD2	TGCAGCGTTGAAGGGGAGGGGAACCCCACCAACGTCCTGACTTTC	CSVEGEGNPTNVLTF
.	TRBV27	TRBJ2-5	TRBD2	TGTGCCAGCAGTCCGCTAGCGGGAGGGCCGGGAGAGACCCAGTACTTC	CASSPLAGGPGETQYF
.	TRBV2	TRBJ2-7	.	TGTGCCAGTAATAACAGGTTCTCCTACGAGCAGTACTTC	CASNNRFSYEQYF
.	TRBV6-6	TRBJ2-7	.	TGTGCCAGCATTCCCCACGCGGACAGCCCCTCGGAGTACTTC	CASIPHADSPSEYF
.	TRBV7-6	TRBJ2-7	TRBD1	TGTGCCAGCAGCTTAGCGGCCGGGACAGACGAGCAGTACTTC	CASSLAAGTDEQYF
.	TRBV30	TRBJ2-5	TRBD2	TGTGCCTGGAGTGAGGGACTAGCGATTGCCCAAGAGACCCAGTACTTC	CAWSEGLAIAQETQYF
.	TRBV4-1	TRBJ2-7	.	TGCGCCAGCAGCCAAAGACTAGATAGTTCCTACGAGCAGTACTTC	CASSQRLDSSYEQYF
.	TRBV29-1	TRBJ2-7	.	TGCAGCGTTGAGGAGACGCCCTACGAGCAGTACTTC	CSVEETPYEQYF
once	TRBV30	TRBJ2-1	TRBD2	TGTGCCTGGGATACGGGACTAGCGGCCAAGCAGTTCTTC	CAWDTGLAAKQFF
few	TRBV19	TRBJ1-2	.	TGTGCCAGTAGTATAGCAGACACCTATGGCTACACCTTC	CASSIADTYGYTF
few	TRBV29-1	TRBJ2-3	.	TGCAGCGTTGAAGATACGGGGGGCACAGATACGCAGTATTTT	CSVEDTGGTDTQYF
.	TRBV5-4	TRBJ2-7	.	TGTGCCAGCAGCACAGACAGGCACCTCTCCTACGAGCAGTACTTC	CASSTDRHLSYEQYF
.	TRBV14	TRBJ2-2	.	TGTGCCAGCAGCCAAGATCGGGATTCCACCGGGGAGCTGTTTTTT	CASSQDRDSTGELFF
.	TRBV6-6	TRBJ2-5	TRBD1	TGTGCCAGCAGTTACGGGACAGTCAAAGAGACCCAGTACTTC	CASSYGTVKETQYF
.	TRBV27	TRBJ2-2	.	TGTGCCAGCAGCGCTGGGGGCGGCGCCGGGGAGCTGTTTTTT	CASSAGGGAGELFF
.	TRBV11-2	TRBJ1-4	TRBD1	TGTGCCAGCAGCTTGGACAGGCCAGTGGCAACTAATGAAAAACTGTTTTTT	CASSLDRPVATNEKLFF
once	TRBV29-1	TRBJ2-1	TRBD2	TGCAGCTCGCGGGGGGACAATGAGCAGTTCTTC	CSSRGDNEQFF
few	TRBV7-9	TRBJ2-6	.	TGTGCCAGCAGCTTAGGTGACATCGGGACTGCTTTGACTTTC	CASSLGDIGTALTF
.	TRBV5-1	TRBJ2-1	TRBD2	TGCGCCAGCAGCTTGGTTGCGGGCGGGAGCCCCCTCAATGAGCAGTTCTTC	CASSLVAGGSPLNEQFF
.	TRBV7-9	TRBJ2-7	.	TGTGCCAGCAGCTTAGAGGGGACCCCTCGCGAGCAGTACTTC	CASSLEGTPREQYF
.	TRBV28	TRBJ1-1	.	TGTGCCAGCAGTTTATCCGCGAACACTGAAGCTTTCTTT	CASSLSANTEAFF
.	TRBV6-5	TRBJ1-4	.	TGTGCCAGCAGTCCCGGGGGGGACAAAAAACTGTTTTTT	CASSPGGDKKLFF
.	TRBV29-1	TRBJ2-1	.	TGCAGCGTTCACACGGCCTCCTACAATGAGCAGTTCTTC	CSVHTASYNEQFF
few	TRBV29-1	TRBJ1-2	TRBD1	TGCAGCGTTGAAGGGACAGGTTCCTTTAACTATGGCTACACCTTC	CSVEGTGSFNYGYTF
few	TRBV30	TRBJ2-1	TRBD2	TGTGCCTGGAGCGAAACAGGGCCGAAAAGCGGGGGCCGGATTTACAATGAGCAGTTCTTC	CAWSETGPKSGGRIYNEQFF
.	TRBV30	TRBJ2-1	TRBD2	TGTGCCTGGAGCGGATGGGGGGGGAATGAGCAGTTCTTC	CAWSGWGGNEQFF
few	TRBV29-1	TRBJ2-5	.	TGCAGCGTTGAATCGTGGGAGGGGGCCGGAGAAGAGACCCAGTACTTC	CSVESWEGAGEETQYF
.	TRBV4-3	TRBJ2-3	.	TGCGCCAGCAGCCAAGATTTGGGGACAGATACGCAGTATTTT	CASSQDLGTDTQYF
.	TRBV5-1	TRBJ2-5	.	TGCGCCAGCAGCTTGTGGTCCGGCGAGACCCAGTACTTC	CASSLWSGETQYF
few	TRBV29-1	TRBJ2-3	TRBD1	TGCAGCGTTGTTTCGGGCAGGGGGCGAGAGGATACGCAGTATTTT	CSVVSGRGREDTQYF
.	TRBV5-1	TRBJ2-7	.	TGCGCCAGCAAGAGCTCCTACGAGCAGTACTTC	CASKSSYEQYF
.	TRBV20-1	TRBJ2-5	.	TGCAGTGCTAGGCTCGGCCGGCCCCAGTACTTC	CSARLGRPQYF
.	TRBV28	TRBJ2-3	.	TGTGCCAGCAGGGGGATCACAGATACGCAGTATTTT	CASRGITDTQYF